This TCR beta chain derives from a study of blood T cell repertoires in COVID-19. TCRdb's copy holds only in-frame clones and misses some; the assay was immunoSEQ multiplex PCR. This sample yields roughly 50,000 clones, of which less than 90% are seen a single time; under 2% belongs to the top ten. The CDR3 is made up of 14 amino acids. Germline trimming cut 3 bases from V and 9 bases from J; bases unmatched to any gene: 11. Germline V CDR1 and CDR2: DFQATT, SNEGSKA (reference sequence). This TCR was recovered from a woman aged 55-69 years with acute or convalescent COVID-19. Source material: peripheral blood. The chain uses TRBV20-1 and TRBJ2-1, with 7 bases aligning to TRBD2. CDR3 sequence (DNA): TGCAGTGCTAGTTCGGCGGGAGAGTACTTTGAGCAGTTCTTC. Protein sequence: CSASSAGEYFEQFF.